Shown below are 15 T cell receptor beta chains from a single sample sequenced in a study of T cell repertoires in cytomegalovirus infection. No antigens are known for them. TCRdb analysed the reads with MiXCR anew, one entry per CDR3 protein. Of about 360,000 distinct CDR3 sequences in the sample, about 35% are singletons; the top ten hold less than 15%. The starting material was cultured PBMCs, obtained from culture after CMV antigen stimulation. Receptors originate from a human donor in good health (CMV status not recorded). Some clones in this sample may be carry-over from other donors' samples.

This clonotype was recorded a few times. This chain links TRBV14 with TRBJ1-2; a weak D match, TRBD1 (6 bases). Germline-derived CDR1 and CDR2 are SGHDN and FVKESK. The CDR3 consists of 13 residues. V lost 5 bases to trimming and J lost 6 bases, with 13 bases between them. The CDR3 here is CASSYGQSHGYTF. The CDR3, as DNA: TGTGCCAGCAGCTATGGACAGTCTCATGGCTACACCTTC. The variable domain in full, with the rest retrieved from reference TRBV14 and TRBJ1-2, is EAGVTQFPSHSVIEKGQTVTLRCDPISGHDNLYWYRRVMGKEIKFLLHFVKESKQDESGMPNNRFLAERTGGTYSTLKVQPAELEDSGVYFCASSYGQSHGYTFGSGTRLTVV.

The gene calls are TRBV4-1 and TRBJ1-2; the D gene is possibly TRBD1 (5 bases). Germline-derived CDR1 and CDR2 are MGHRA and YSYEKL. CDR3 length equals 17 residues. Trimming pared 1 base from V and 2 bases from J, leaving 17 bases between. In nucleotides, the CDR3 is TGCGCCAGCAGCCAAGCCCGAGGACCAGGGAGGAACTATGGCTACACCTTC. Translation gives CASSQARGPGRNYGYTF.

This clonotype occurred a few times. The chain couples TRBV7-2 to TRBJ2-1, with D tentatively TRBD2 (5 bases). The CDR3 has 13 amino acids. V was trimmed by 5 bases and J by 10 bases, leaving 15 bases between them. CDR1 and CDR2 from the germline V gene are SGHTA and FQGNSA. The CDR3 sequence: CASSSIWSGEQFF. In DNA, the CDR3 is TGTGCCAGCAGCAGTATATGGTCGGGGGAGCAGTTCTTC. The whole variable domain, filled in from reference TRBV7-2 and TRBJ2-1, reads GAGVSQSPSNKVTEKGKDVELRCDPISGHTALYWYRQSLGQGLEFLIYFQGNSAPDKSGLPSDRFSAERTGGSVSTLTIQRTQQEDSAVYLCASSSIWSGEQFFGPGTRLTVL.

The gene calls are TRBV11-3 and TRBJ2-4; 8 bases are a match to TRBD1. V gave up 8 bases and J gave up 5 bases; unmatched junction bases: 8. Germline V gives CDR1 SGHNT, CDR2 YENEEA. The CDR3 loop spans 14 amino acids. The CDR3 loop reads CASEYGTGENIQYF. DNA of the CDR3: TGTGCCAGCGAATACGGGACAGGAGAAAACATTCAGTACTTC. Filled out from reference TRBV11-3 and TRBJ2-4, the complete variable domain reads EAGVVQSPRYKIIEKKQPVAFWCNPISGHNTLYWYLQNLGQGPELLIRYENEEAVDDSQLPKDRFSAERLKGVDSTLKIQPAELGDSAVYLCASEYGTGENIQYFGAGTRLSVL.

This CDR3 is CASTTGTGGYEQYF. CDR3 nucleotides: TGTGCCAGCACCACAGGGACAGGGGGCTACGAGCAGTACTTC. The J gene is TRBJ2-7, the V gene TRBV12-3 or TRBV12-4; 11 bases map to TRBD1. V shed 7 bases, J shed 3 bases, and the junction held 5 bases outside the gene matches. The CDR3 covers 14 residues.

The V and J genes are TRBV28 and TRBJ2-7; D unclear. Germline V gene sequence: CDR1 MDHEN, CDR2 SYDVKM. The length of the CDR3 is 13 residues. V lost 6 bases to trimming and J lost 2 bases, with 11 bases between them. CDR3 region: CASSRPIPYEQYF. The CDR3 nucleotides read TGTGCCAGCAGCCGACCTATTCCCTACGAGCAGTACTTC. The variable domain in full, with the rest retrieved from reference TRBV28 and TRBJ2-7, is DVKVTQSSRYLVKRTGEKVFLECVQDMDHENMFWYRQDPGLGLRLIYFSYDVKMKEKGDIPEGYSVSREKKERFSLILESASTNQTSMYLCASSRPIPYEQYFGPGTRLTVT.

This clonotype came up many times. V gene TRBV7-2 combines with J gene TRBJ2-1; tentatively, D is TRBD1 (7 bases). The CDR3 consists of 15 residues. Looked up from germline, CDR1 is SGHTA and CDR2 is FQGNSA. Deletions cut 6 bases from V and 0 bases from J, with 12 bases between. The CDR3 protein is CASREGAGSYNEQFF. The DNA for the CDR3 is TGTGCCAGCAGGGAGGGGGCAGGCTCCTACAATGAGCAGTTCTTC.

The rearrangement uses TRBV3-1 and TRBJ1-1; 10 bases are a match to TRBD1. The germline CDR1 and CDR2 sequences are LGHDT and YNNKEL (reference sequence). The CDR3 has 20 amino acids. Trimming at V came to 5 bases and at J to 1 base, leaving 19 bases not matched to a gene. Here the CDR3 DNA reads TGTGCCAGCAGCAAGGGGAGGGGGACCGGGACAGGGGCGAAGAACACTGAAGCTTTCTTT. This encodes CASSKGRGTGTGAKNTEAFF.

V is TRBV5-1 and J is TRBJ2-5; 7 bases align to TRBD1. Germline lookup yields CDR1 SGHRS and CDR2 YFSETQ. Trimming cost V 4 bases and J 1 base; bases outside gene matches: 7. The CDR3 extends over 15 amino acids. The CDR3: CASSRATGPQETQYF. CDR3 nucleotides: TGCGCCAGCAGCCGGGCGACAGGGCCCCAAGAGACCCAGTACTTC.

The chain has TRBV20-1 and TRBJ1-1; D gene uncertain. The V end was cut by 3 bases, the J end by 3 bases, with 8 bases between. The CDR3 covers 12 residues. Germline loops: CDR1 DFQATT, CDR2 SNEGSKA (reference sequence). The CDR3 here is CSASVRDTEAFF. CDR3 DNA sequence: TGCAGTGCTAGTGTCCGAGACACTGAAGCTTTCTTT.

The gene calls are TRBV6-2 or TRBV6-3 and TRBJ2-3, with 9 bases matching TRBD1. There are 13 residues in the CDR3. The ends lost 8 bases at V and 3 bases at J; junction bases unmatched: 3. Germline V gene data show CDR1 as MNHEY and CDR2 as SVGEGT. This CDR3 reads CASRQGVTDTQYF. DNA for the CDR3: TGTGCCAGCCGACAGGGGGTAACAGATACGCAGTATTTT.

This chain uses TRBV13 with TRBJ1-2; tentative D call: TRBD1 (5 bases). V was trimmed by 5 bases and J by 4 bases, leaving 14 bases between them. This CDR3 has 14 amino acids. CDR1 and CDR2 (germline): PRHDT, FYEKMQ (reference sequence). The DNA of the CDR3 is TGTGCCAGCAGCCCCGGGAAGAGGGGCTATGGCTACACCTTC. Its protein product is CASSPGKRGYGYTF.

The rearrangement links TRBV7-2 to TRBJ2-3; TRBD2 agrees at 7 bases. V was pared by 2 bases and J by 6 bases, with 8 bases of the junction left unmatched. This CDR3 is 15 amino acids long. Germline CDR1 SGHTA, CDR2 FQGNSA. The CDR3 DNA sequence: TGTGCCAGCAGCTTAAGTGCGGGAGTCGTCGATACGCAGTATTTT. It translates to CASSLSAGVVDTQYF.

This chain joins TRBV12-3 or TRBV12-4 and TRBJ2-4; 7 bases map to TRBD2. This CDR3 has 15 amino acids. The J segment lost 1 base and the V segment lost 7 bases, leaving 7 bases of the junction unmatched. The CDR3 region has the DNA TGTGCCAGCACCCGGAGCGGGGCCGCCAAAAACATTCAGTACTTC. It is translated as CASTRSGAAKNIQYF.

This clonotype occurred a few times. This chain's CDR3 is CSALGWDPKGEQYF. The CDR3 coding sequence is TGCAGTGCTCTGGGTTGGGACCCTAAGGGCGAGCAGTACTTC. The chain is built from TRBV20-1 and TRBJ2-7; D may correspond to TRBD1 or TRBD2 (5 bases each). Germline CDR1 is DFQATT and CDR2 is SNEGSKA (reference sequence). The CDR3 is 14 residues long. The germline V and J ends were trimmed by 5 bases and 6 bases, with 20 bases remaining between them.